What follows describes a single TCR beta chain. The sample is drawn from a study of response to subunit inactivated influenza vaccine. TCRdb independently ran MiXCR on the RT-PCR reads; one entry per CDR3 protein. The sample has about 520,000 distinct CDR3 sequences; approximately 24% are singletons. The germline CDR1 and CDR2 sequences are MDHEN and SYDVKM. The CDR3 loop spans 12 amino acids. The ends lost 6 bases at V and 7 bases at J; junction bases unmatched: 0. The receptor's source is a man between 50 and 59 years old who received an inactivated influenza vaccine. This sample comprised CD4+ T cells sorted from PBMCs, obtained less than 6 days after vaccination. V usage is TRBV28 and J usage is TRBJ2-7; 13 nucleotides match TRBD2. CDR3 bases: TGTGCCAGCAGGGGACTAGCGGGAGAGCAGTACTTC. It translates to CASRGLAGEQYF.